A single sample is the source of the 2 T cell receptor beta chains below, sequenced in a study of Ad26.COV2.S vaccination and SARS-CoV-2 variants. Treatment of the sample: roughly 20 received Ad26.COV2.S at low or high dose, single or two shots; about 5 received placebo; per-sample allocation not given. Samples analyzed were those drawn on day 63 after the first vaccine or placebo injection. Assay: immunoSEQ multiplex PCR; the TCRdb copy retains only in-frame clones and omits some. The repertoire holds 300,000 to 350,000 clones, with about 82% as singletons. The starting material was peripheral blood, obtained in a trial of Ad26.COV2.S vaccine versus placebo. The receptors shown here come from a person between 18 and 65 years old who received the Ad26.COV2.S COVID-19 vaccine or a placebo.

This chain links TRBV7-2 with TRBJ2-3, with 7 bases that match TRBD2. After removal of 5 bases from V and 8 bases from J, the junction contained 4 bases not matched to a gene. The CDR3 runs 12 residues. In germline, CDR1 is SGHTA, CDR2 FQGNSA. CDR3 coding DNA: TGTGCCAGCAGCCCGGGACTAACTACGCAGTATTTT. This codes for CASSPGLTTQYF.

This clone was seen just once. The chain links TRBV11-3 to TRBJ2-5; no reliable D call. Trimming removed 5 bases at V and 1 base at J, with 8 bases between. This CDR3 contains 13 residues. Germline values: CDR1 SGHNT, CDR2 YENEEA. Here the CDR3 reads CASSRTVQETQYF. The CDR3 DNA reads as TGTGCCAGCAGCCGGACGGTCCAAGAGACCCAGTACTTC. Supplemented by reference TRBV11-3 and TRBJ2-5, the full variable domain reads EAGVVQSPRYKIIEKKQPVAFWCNPISGHNTLYWYLQNLGQGPELLIRYENEEAVDDSQLPKDRFSAERLKGVDSTLKIQPAELGDSAVYLCASSRTVQETQYFGPGTRLLVL.